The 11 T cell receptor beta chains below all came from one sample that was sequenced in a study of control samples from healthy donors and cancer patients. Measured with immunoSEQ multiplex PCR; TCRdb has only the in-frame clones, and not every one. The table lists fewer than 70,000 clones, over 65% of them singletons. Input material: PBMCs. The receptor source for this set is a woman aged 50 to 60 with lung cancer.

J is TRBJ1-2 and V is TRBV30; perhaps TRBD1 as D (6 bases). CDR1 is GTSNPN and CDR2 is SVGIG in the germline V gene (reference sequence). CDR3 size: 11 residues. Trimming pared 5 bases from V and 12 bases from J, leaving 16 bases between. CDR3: CAWGRDTSDTF. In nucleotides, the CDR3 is TGTGCCTGGGGGCGGGACACTTCTGACACCTTC.

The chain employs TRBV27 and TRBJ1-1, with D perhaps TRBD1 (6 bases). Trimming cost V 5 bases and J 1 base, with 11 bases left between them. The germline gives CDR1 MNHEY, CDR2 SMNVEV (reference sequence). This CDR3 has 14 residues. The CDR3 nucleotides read TGTGCCAGCAGTCCACAGGGATGGAACACTGAAGCTTTCTTT. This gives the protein CASSPQGWNTEAFF.

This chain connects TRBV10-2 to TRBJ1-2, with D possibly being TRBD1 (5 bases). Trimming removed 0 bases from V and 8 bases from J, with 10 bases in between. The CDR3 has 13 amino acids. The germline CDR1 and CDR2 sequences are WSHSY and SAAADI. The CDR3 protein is CASSESRDRGYTF. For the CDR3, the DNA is TGCGCCAGCAGTGAGTCGAGAGACAGAGGCTACACCTTC.

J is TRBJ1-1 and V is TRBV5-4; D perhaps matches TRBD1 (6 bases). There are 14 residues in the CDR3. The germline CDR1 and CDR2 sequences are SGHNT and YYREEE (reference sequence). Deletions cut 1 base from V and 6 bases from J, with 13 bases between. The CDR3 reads CASSLTGPGAEAFF. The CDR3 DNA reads TGTGCCAGCAGCTTGACAGGGCCCGGGGCTGAAGCTTTCTTT.

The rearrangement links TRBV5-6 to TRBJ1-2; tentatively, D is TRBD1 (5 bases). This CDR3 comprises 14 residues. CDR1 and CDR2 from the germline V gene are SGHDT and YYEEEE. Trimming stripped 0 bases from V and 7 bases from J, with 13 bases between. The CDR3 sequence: CASSLEQGFRGYTF. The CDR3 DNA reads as TGTGCCAGCAGCTTGGAGCAGGGATTTCGTGGCTACACCTTC.

The CDR3, as DNA: TGTGCCAGCAGCTTGGTTACGGACTCCTACGAGCAGTACTTC. The encoded protein is CASSLVTDSYEQYF. The chain joins TRBV5-6 to TRBJ2-7; D is unclear. CDR1 SGHDT and CDR2 YYEEEE come from the germline V gene. Between the trimmed V and J ends, which lost 0 bases and 0 bases, there was a span of 7 bases. The CDR3 covers 14 residues.

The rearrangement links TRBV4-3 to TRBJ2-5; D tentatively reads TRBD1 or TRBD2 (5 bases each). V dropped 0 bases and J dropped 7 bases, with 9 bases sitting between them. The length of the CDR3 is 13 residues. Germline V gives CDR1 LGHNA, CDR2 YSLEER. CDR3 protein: CASSQEPGRTQYF. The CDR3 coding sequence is TGCGCCAGCAGCCAAGAACCAGGGAGGACCCAGTACTTC.

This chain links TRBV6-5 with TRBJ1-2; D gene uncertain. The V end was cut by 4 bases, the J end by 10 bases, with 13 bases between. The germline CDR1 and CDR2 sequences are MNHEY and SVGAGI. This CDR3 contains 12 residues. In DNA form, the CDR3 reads TGTGCCAGCAGTTGGACCCTTGGTCTCTACACCTTC. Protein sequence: CASSWTLGLYTF.

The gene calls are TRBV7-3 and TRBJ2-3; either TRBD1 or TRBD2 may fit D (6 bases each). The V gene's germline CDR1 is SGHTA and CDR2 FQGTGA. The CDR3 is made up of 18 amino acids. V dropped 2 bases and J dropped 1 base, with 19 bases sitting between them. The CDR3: CASSLHVRGATGTDTQYF. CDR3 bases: TGTGCCAGCAGCTTACACGTGAGGGGGGCTACGGGCACAGATACGCAGTATTTT.

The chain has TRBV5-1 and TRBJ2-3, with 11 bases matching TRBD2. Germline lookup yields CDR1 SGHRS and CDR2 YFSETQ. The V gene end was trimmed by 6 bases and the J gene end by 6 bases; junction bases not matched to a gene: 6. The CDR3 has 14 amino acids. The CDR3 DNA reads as TGCGCCAGCACCCTTAGCGGGGGGGCCGATACGCAGTATTTT. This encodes CASTLSGGADTQYF.

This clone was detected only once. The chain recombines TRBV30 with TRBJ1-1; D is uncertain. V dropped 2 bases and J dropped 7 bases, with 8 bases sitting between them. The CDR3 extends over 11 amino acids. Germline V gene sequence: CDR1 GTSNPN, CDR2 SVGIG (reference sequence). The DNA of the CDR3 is TGTGCCTGGAGTAGTGTAGTTGAAGCTTTCTTT. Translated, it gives CAWSSVVEAFF.